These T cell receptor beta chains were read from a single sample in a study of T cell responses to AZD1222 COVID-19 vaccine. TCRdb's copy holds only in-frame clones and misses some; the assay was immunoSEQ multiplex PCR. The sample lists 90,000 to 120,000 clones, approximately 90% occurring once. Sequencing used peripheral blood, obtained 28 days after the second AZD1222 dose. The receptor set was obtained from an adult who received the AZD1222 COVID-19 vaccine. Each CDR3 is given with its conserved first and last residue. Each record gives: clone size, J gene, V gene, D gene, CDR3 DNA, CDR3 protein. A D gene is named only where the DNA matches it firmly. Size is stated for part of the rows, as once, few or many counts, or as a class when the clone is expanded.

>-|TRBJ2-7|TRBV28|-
TGTGCCAGCAGTTTCACAGGGTACGAGCAGTACTTC
CASSFTGYEQYF
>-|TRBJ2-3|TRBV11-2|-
TGTGCCAGCAGCTTAGGGGCCTCCGGACTTAGCACAGATACGCAGTATTTT
CASSLGASGLSTDTQYF
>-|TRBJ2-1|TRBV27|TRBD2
TGTGCCACCCAACTAGCGGGAAACTACAATGAGCAGTTCTTC
CATQLAGNYNEQFF
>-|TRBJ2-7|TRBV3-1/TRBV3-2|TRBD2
TGTGCCAGCAGCCAAGAGGTGGGGACTAGCGAGTCTCCACGCGAGCAGTACTTC
CASSQEVGTSESPREQYF
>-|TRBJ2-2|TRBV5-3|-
TGTGCCAGAAGCTTTAAGGGCAGGATGGCCGGGGAGCTGTTTTTT
CARSFKGRMAGELFF
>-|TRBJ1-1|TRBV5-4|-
TGTGCCAGCACCATGAAGAGGGGGTTTAACACTGAAGCTTTCTTT
CASTMKRGFNTEAFF
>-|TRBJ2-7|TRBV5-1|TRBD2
TGCGCCAGCAGCTTGATGAGGACTAGCGGGAGACCCTACGAGCAGTACTTC
CASSLMRTSGRPYEQYF
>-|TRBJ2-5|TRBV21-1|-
TGTGCCAGCAGCACCCGGACTAGCGGGAGCCCCGGCCAAGAGACCCAGTACTTC
CASSTRTSGSPGQETQYF
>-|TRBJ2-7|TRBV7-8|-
TGTGCCAGCAGCTTCCACGGGACTCAACCCTACGAGCAGTACTTC
CASSFHGTQPYEQYF
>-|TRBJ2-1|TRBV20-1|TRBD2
TGCAGTGCTAGTGACTTTAGCGGGAGGGCCTACAATGAGCAGTTCTTC
CSASDFSGRAYNEQFF
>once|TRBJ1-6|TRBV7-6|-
TGTGCCAGCAGCCTTCAGGGGAGAGACTATAATTCACCCCTCCACTTT
CASSLQGRDYNSPLHF
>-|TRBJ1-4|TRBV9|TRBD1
TGTGCCAGCAGCGTAGGTGGGCAGGGGGTCGTTAATGAAAAACTGTTTTTT
CASSVGGQGVVNEKLFF
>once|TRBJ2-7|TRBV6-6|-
TGTGCCAGCAGTTACATTCTCTCAGTCACCTACGAGCAGTACTTC
CASSYILSVTYEQYF
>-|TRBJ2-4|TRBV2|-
TGTGCCAGATCCGACTCAGCCAAAAACATTCAGTACTTC
CARSDSAKNIQYF
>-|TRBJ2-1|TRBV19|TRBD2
TGTGCCAGTAGTATCGGACTAGTTTCCAATGAGCAGTTCTTC
CASSIGLVSNEQFF
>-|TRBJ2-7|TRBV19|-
TGTGCCAGTAGTATCGCAGATACCTACGAGCAGTACTTC
CASSIADTYEQYF